The rows below give T cell receptor beta chains drawn from one sample of a study of blood T cell repertoires in COVID-19. TCRdb keeps only in-frame clones here, not all; method: immunoSEQ multiplex PCR. The sample shows roughly 320,000 clones, 85% to 90% of them seen only once. The sequencing sample was made of peripheral blood. The origin of the receptors is a woman in her 30s with COVID-19, enrolled during active disease. Each CDR3 is given with its conserved first and last residue.

V gene | CDR3 protein
TRBV6-4 | CASSDGAAGTDSPLHF
TRBV28 | CATPDSFYGYTF
TRBV5-1 | CASSGGSLSGANVLTF
TRBV4-2 | CASSQDRTGRLGYTF
TRBV5-4 | CASSLASRTGEEKLFF
TRBV10-2 | CASKRAGTGANVLTF
TRBV7-6 | CAQGYNEQFF
TRBV4-1 | CASSQIGFGSNQPQHF
TRBV7-3 | CASSSPRQGGNEQFF
TRBV7-9 | CASSVLQEPNTEAFF
TRBV7-6 | CASSWGQTPNTGELFF
TRBV4-3 | CASSQGQGEEDYGYTF
TRBV19 | CASSRGTGRDGQPQHF
TRBV29-1 | CSVSDRAHGYTF
TRBV5-4 | CASSLAVDGYTF
TRBV29-1 | CSVPRGGPDTQYF
TRBV6-4 | CASSPTYIGEAFF
TRBV28 | CASSFRGLYGYTF
TRBV9 | CASSSLAGRGGYTF
TRBV7-9 | CASSHDRVEAFF
TRBV5-1 | CASSLGGHTIGGDGYTF
TRBV9 | CASSVFSGDNEQFF
TRBV28 | CASSLGQGADTQYF
TRBV10-3 | CAISEARGRGYTF
TRBV6-1 | CASSDGHRPMETQYF
TRBV10-3 | CAISRYGQRGLNEQFF
TRBV3-1/TRBV3-2 | CASSPGSEAFF
TRBV6-5 | CASRATPDRGNIQYF
TRBV6-6 | CASSLRGSTYGYTF
TRBV19 | CASSPRLRSYNEQFF
TRBV3-1/TRBV3-2 | CASSQQINTNYGYTF
TRBV11-2 | CASSLPTGGSGEQFF
TRBV4-2 | CASSQDLRDRYYGYTF
TRBV10-1 | CASSESGAGAKETQYF
TRBV3-1/TRBV3-2 | CASSQEAPGAALKEEQFF
TRBV30 | CAWSVLSSSYNSPLHF
TRBV7-2 | CASRNTGVGEQYF
TRBV6-5 | CASRTGLNQPQHF
TRBV2 | CASMRETGNQPQHF
TRBV4-3 | CASSQGTSGASSEQFF
TRBV2 | CASSERQGAAGYTF
TRBV24-1 | CATSDMGTDITGELFF
TRBV2 | CASQRTGHREKLFF
TRBV11-2 | CASSLVSNEQFF
TRBV6-6 | CASSYSRQGDEKLFF
TRBV27 | CASSAFGVGSGEAFF
TRBV2 | CASRGQSSNYGYTF
TRBV15 | CATSRHTAYNEQFF
TRBV30 | CAWSLQGSYEQYF
TRBV7-9 | CASSRFSGNTIYF